The 20 T cell receptor beta chains given below trace back to one sample, sequenced in a study of CD8 T cells in ankylosing spondylitis. TCRdb re-called the 5' RACE reads through MiXCR, storing one row per CDR3 protein. The data contain about 140,000 distinct CDR3 sequences, 7% to 8% of them singletons. Sequencing was done on a sample of blood, either unsorted or a sorted T cell fraction (not recorded which). The receptors stem from a female donor with ankylosing spondylitis or in good health (not recorded which).

This clonotype was observed at least ten times. The CDR3 nucleotides are TGTGCCAGCAGCTTGGCAATTCGGGAATTCAAGTATTTT. Its translation: CASSLAIREFKYF. The chain has TRBV5-5 and TRBJ2-3; D might be TRBD2 (5 bases). The CDR3 contains 13 residues. The V end lost 0 bases, the J end lost 13 bases, and 15 bases lay between the germline ends. Germline V lookup: CDR1 SGHKS, CDR2 YYEKEE (reference sequence).

The table lists this clonotype with many counts. The rearrangement links TRBV11-2 to TRBJ2-5, with 14 positions matching TRBD2. From germline, CDR1 is SGHAT and CDR2 FQNNGV. The ends lost 5 bases at V and 6 bases at J; junction bases unmatched: 14. The CDR3 runs 18 residues. This chain's CDR3 is CASSPSGLAGALIKTQYF. As DNA, the CDR3 is TGTGCCAGCAGCCCCTCGGGACTAGCGGGGGCTCTGATAAAGACCCAGTACTTC.

This clonotype showed up many times. The chain couples TRBV12-3 or TRBV12-4 to TRBJ1-1; no clear D. The CDR3 runs to 15 residues. Between the trimmed V and J ends, which lost 1 base and 5 bases, there was a span of 14 bases. The CDR3 sequence is CASSLGRVGSTEAFF. CDR3 nucleotide sequence: TGTGCCAGCAGTTTAGGGAGGGTCGGAAGTACTGAAGCTTTCTTT.

A single count supports this clonotype. V is TRBV4-1 and J is TRBJ1-5; D unresolved. The CDR3 covers 15 residues. V dropped 1 base and J dropped 1 base, with 8 bases sitting between them. Per the germline V gene, CDR1 is MGHRA and CDR2 is YSYEKL. CDR3 amino acids: CASSQVQSSNQPQHF. CDR3 DNA sequence: TGCGCCAGCAGCCAAGTACAGTCGAGCAATCAGCCCCAGCATTTT.

This clonotype was observed many times. The chain joins TRBV20-1 to TRBJ1-4; D gene uncertain. The CDR3 covers 12 residues. The germline gives CDR1 DFQATT, CDR2 SNEGSKA (reference sequence). V lost 4 bases to trimming and J lost 8 bases, with 11 bases between them. The CDR3 spells CSATPSQEKLFF. CDR3 nucleotides: TGCAGTGCTACCCCAAGTCAAGAAAAACTGTTTTTT.

There are many counts of this clonotype. The chain combines TRBV11-2 with TRBJ2-2; D is unclear. This CDR3 region has 15 residues. Germline CDR1 is SGHAT and CDR2 is FQNNGV. With 4 bases removed from V and 1 base from J, the gap between germline ends came to 10 bases. CDR3 region: CASSSGGRNTGELFF. Written as DNA, the CDR3 is TGTGCCAGCAGCTCCGGCGGACGGAACACCGGGGAGCTGTTTTTT.

This clonotype has ten or more counts. The chain couples TRBV4-2 to TRBJ1-1; D possibly corresponds to TRBD1 (5 bases). The CDR3 totals 16 residues. Trimming removed 1 base from V and 1 base from J, with 13 bases in between. Germline loops: CDR1 LGHNA, CDR2 YNFKEQ. The CDR3 region is CASSQVSAGTNTEAFF. The CDR3 DNA sequence: TGTGCCAGCAGCCAAGTGTCGGCAGGGACGAACACTGAAGCTTTCTTT.

This clonotype was recorded many times. CDR3 sequence: CASSLTKLEAFF. The DNA of the CDR3 is TGTGCCAGCAGTTTGACTAAGTTAGAAGCTTTCTTT. This chain uses TRBV12-3 or TRBV12-4 with TRBJ1-1; no definite D call. The CDR3 spans 12 residues. V was clipped by 3 bases and J by 8 bases, with 10 bases between them.

At least ten counts were recorded for this clonotype. The V gene is TRBV7-9, the J gene TRBJ2-1, with D possibly matching TRBD2 (5 bases). The CDR3 has 12 residues. Germline V gene data show CDR1 as SEHNR and CDR2 as FQNEAQ (reference sequence). CDR3 amino acids: CARESVHNEQFF. CDR3 sequence (DNA): TGTGCTAGGGAGAGCGTCCACAATGAGCAGTTCTTC.

This clonotype was found many times. The chain uses TRBV6-1 and TRBJ1-1, with D possibly TRBD1 on 6 matching bases. There are 15 residues in the CDR3. Between the trimmed V and J ends, which lost 4 bases and 1 base, there was a span of 13 bases. Germline V gene sequence: CDR1 MNHNS, CDR2 SASEGT. The CDR3 reads CASSVTSGANTEAFF. In nucleotides, the CDR3 is TGTGCCAGCAGTGTTACCTCAGGGGCGAACACTGAAGCTTTCTTT.

Ten or more counts support this clonotype. The rearrangement uses TRBV28 and TRBJ2-5; D is perhaps TRBD2 (6 bases). Per the germline V gene, CDR1 is MDHEN and CDR2 is SYDVKM. The V gene lost 4 bases and the J gene lost 4 bases, with 19 bases spanning the gap. This CDR3 is built from 16 residues. DNA of the CDR3: TGTGCCAGCAGTTCTCCGGGACTCCCGGGGGTAGAGACCCAGTACTTC. Translating it yields CASSSPGLPGVETQYF.

This clonotype showed up many times. V usage is TRBV20-1 and J usage is TRBJ1-2; no definite D call. Trimming removed 0 bases at V and 0 bases at J, with 11 bases between. This CDR3 spans 15 amino acids. Germline-derived CDR1 and CDR2 are DFQATT and SNEGSKA (reference sequence). CDR3 DNA sequence: TGCAGTGCTAGAGATCAGGCAGCTACTAACTATGGCTACACCTTC. Its protein is CSARDQAATNYGYTF.

At least ten counts were recorded for this clonotype. The chain joins TRBV5-1 to TRBJ2-1, with a weak D call TRBD1 (6 bases). CDR3 length: 18 residues. Germline values: CDR1 SGHRS, CDR2 YFSETQ. The V end was cut by 3 bases, the J end by 0 bases, with 19 bases between. CDR3 sequence reads: CASSSPRQAPFSYNEQFF. CDR3 sequence (DNA): TGCGCCAGCAGCTCACCCAGACAGGCCCCTTTCTCCTACAATGAGCAGTTCTTC.

About this clonotype: The junction does not match germline at one end; this may be a read error. V usage is TRBV20-1 and J usage is TRBJ1-2; 10 positions match TRBD1. The CDR3 totals 17 residues. The germline CDR1 and CDR2 sequences are DFQATT and SNEGSKA (reference sequence). CDR3 sequence reads: CCAILNAGSRDRGGYTF. Written as DNA, the CDR3 is TGCTGTGCTATCCTAAATGCCGGATCCCGGGACAGGGGCGGCTACACCTTC.

In this sample, this clonotype turned up many times. This chain uses TRBV6-1 with TRBJ2-1; 11 bases agree with TRBD2. The CDR3 runs 15 residues. The V gene's germline CDR1 is MNHNS and CDR2 SASEGT. Trimming took 6 bases from V and 6 from J; bases not matched to a gene: 7. The CDR3 loop reads CASSALAGGPNEQFF. In DNA, the CDR3 is TGTGCCAGCAGCGCCTTAGCGGGGGGGCCCAATGAGCAGTTCTTC.

This clonotype has a count of ten or more. The V call is TRBV6-2 or TRBV6-3, the J call TRBJ2-1; D remains unclear. The CDR3 covers 13 residues. The germline V gene encodes CDR1 MNHEY and CDR2 SVGEGT. The germline V and J ends were trimmed by 5 bases and 8 bases, with 13 bases remaining between them. CDR3 amino acids: CASSQFEVHEQFF. The CDR3 DNA follows: TGTGCCAGCAGTCAATTCGAGGTACATGAGCAGTTCTTC.

The table lists this clonotype with many counts. The chain is built from TRBV29-1 and TRBJ2-3; 7 nucleotides agree with TRBD1. Trimming cost V 1 base and J 2 bases; bases outside gene matches: 6. Per germline, CDR1 SQVTM and CDR2 ANQGSEA. CDR3 size: 15 residues. This chain's CDR3 is CSVEALGTATDTQYF. In DNA form, the CDR3 reads TGCAGCGTTGAAGCGCTGGGGACAGCCACAGATACGCAGTATTTT.

This sequence joins TRBV7-2 and TRBJ1-2; no definite D call. The CDR3 has 14 residues. The V end lost 4 bases, the J end lost 4 bases, and 13 bases lay between the germline ends. Per the germline V gene, CDR1 is SGHTA and CDR2 is FQGNSA. The chain's CDR3 is CASSSPGLIYGYTF. DNA for the CDR3: TGTGCCAGCAGCTCCCCGGGTCTTATCTATGGCTACACCTTC. The full variable domain, its missing parts supplied by reference TRBV7-2 and TRBJ1-2, is GAGVSQSPSNKVTEKGKDVELRCDPISGHTALYWYRQSLGQGLEFLIYFQGNSAPDKSGLPSDRFSAERTGGSVSTLTIQRTQQEDSAVYLCASSSPGLIYGYTFGSGTRLTVV.

This clonotype was observed many times. The V call is TRBV2, the J call TRBJ2-5; perhaps TRBD2 as D (5 bases). Trimming left V 3 bases short and J 1 base short, with 9 bases between. In germline, CDR1 is SNHLY, CDR2 FYNNEI. The CDR3 has 14 residues. The CDR3 is CASSDSSGQETQYF. For the CDR3, the DNA is TGTGCCAGCAGTGATTCCAGCGGCCAAGAGACCCAGTACTTC.

This clonotype was detected many times. The rearrangement links TRBV5-1 to TRBJ2-5; TRBD2 matches 8 bases. The CDR3 is 14 amino acids. The V gene end was trimmed by 7 bases and the J gene end by 1 base; junction bases not matched to a gene: 6. Per germline, CDR1 SGHRS and CDR2 YFSETQ. The CDR3 nucleotides read TGCGCCAGCCATTCGGGGGGGGGCCAAGAGACCCAGTACTTC. Protein: CASHSGGGQETQYF.